The 27 T cell receptor beta chains listed next were all sequenced from one sample in a study of blood T cell repertoires in COVID-19. Clones were read by immunoSEQ multiplex PCR, and TCRdb kept only the in-frame ones, dropping some. Among 130,000 or so clones listed, over 75% were seen once. The sequenced sample was peripheral blood. The receptors shown here come from a man aged 65-85 years with active COVID-19.

The chain recombines TRBV12-3 or TRBV12-4 with TRBJ1-1; D not resolved. The CDR3 sequence is 13 residues long. Trimming took off 4 bases at V and 1 base at J, with 7 bases between the two ends. The CDR3 here is CASSYPGNTEAFF. Here the CDR3 DNA reads TGTGCCAGCAGTTATCCGGGGAACACTGAAGCTTTCTTT.

This clone showed up just a few times. The chain employs TRBV5-6 and TRBJ1-5; 8 nucleotides match TRBD1. The CDR3 runs 15 residues. The germline V gene encodes CDR1 SGHDT and CDR2 YYEEEE. The V segment lost 1 base and the J segment 2 bases; nucleotides outside the gene matches: 2. The CDR3 here is CASSLMTGGNQPQHF. DNA of the CDR3: TGTGCCAGCAGCTTGATGACAGGGGGCAATCAGCCCCAGCATTTT.

The J gene is TRBJ2-3, the V gene TRBV4-2; 9 positions agree with TRBD1. The CDR3 spans 18 residues. CDR1 and CDR2 from the germline V gene are LGHNA and YNFKEQ. Germline trimming cut 4 bases from V and 2 bases from J; bases unmatched to any gene: 13. The CDR3 loop reads CASSPATGQGSNTDTQYF. The CDR3 coding sequence is TGTGCCAGCAGCCCGGCTACCGGACAGGGGAGTAACACAGATACGCAGTATTTT.

V is TRBV28 and J is TRBJ2-7, with a possible D match to TRBD2 (6 bases). This CDR3 region has 14 residues. CDR1 and CDR2 from the germline V gene are MDHEN and SYDVKM. Trimming pared 5 bases from V and 7 bases from J, leaving 18 bases between. Here the CDR3 reads CASSPTGLYGEQYF. The DNA of the CDR3 is TGTGCCAGCAGTCCCACGGGACTTTACGGAGAGCAGTACTTC.

This chain links TRBV7-9 with TRBJ2-2; possible D gene TRBD2, 5 bases. Trimming took off 3 bases at V and 1 base at J, with 9 bases between the two ends. CDR1 is SEHNR and CDR2 is FQNEAQ in the germline V gene (reference sequence). This CDR3 contains 15 residues. CDR3 bases: TGTGCCAGCAGCTTTGCGGGTAGGAACACCGGGGAGCTGTTTTTT. Amino acid sequence: CASSFAGRNTGELFF.

In this sample, this clone turned up once. The V gene is TRBV4-2, the J gene TRBJ1-5, with a possible D match to TRBD1 (5 bases). This CDR3 spans 17 amino acids. Deletions cut 4 bases from V and 7 bases from J, with 23 bases between. Per germline, CDR1 LGHNA and CDR2 YNFKEQ. The CDR3 spells CASSPTLLDTARQPQHF. The CDR3 region has the DNA TGTGCCAGCAGCCCCACATTGTTGGACACAGCGAGGCAGCCCCAGCATTTT.

The chain is built from TRBV29-1 and TRBJ2-5, with a possible D match to TRBD1 (5 bases). The CDR3 contains 12 residues. CDR1 and CDR2 from the germline V gene are SQVTM and ANQGSEA. V was cut by 7 bases and J by 2 bases, with 11 bases left in between. CDR3 residues: CSAVRQQETQYF. DNA of the CDR3: TGCAGCGCCGTAAGACAGCAAGAGACCCAGTACTTC. Combining the CDR3 with reference TRBV29-1 and TRBJ2-5 gives the whole variable domain SAVISQKPSRDICQRGTSLTIQCQVDSQVTMMFWYRQQPGQSLTLIATANQGSEATYESGFVIDKFPISRPNLTFSTLTVSNMSPEDSSIYLCSAVRQQETQYFGPGTRLLVL.

The chain joins TRBV6-6 to TRBJ2-7; D may be TRBD1 (5 bases). The CDR3 spans 14 residues. CDR1 is MNHNY, CDR2 SVGAGI, per germline (reference sequence). The V end was cut by 2 bases, the J end by 1 base, with 9 bases between. DNA of the CDR3: TGTGCCAGCAGTTACCAAAAGGGGTCCTACGAGCAGTACTTC. It translates to CASSYQKGSYEQYF.

This rearrangement joins TRBV3-1 (or the pseudogene TRBV3-2) to TRBJ2-1; 8 bases line up with TRBD1. Losses at the gene ends were 4 bases for V and 7 bases for J; bases not matched to a gene: 6. This CDR3 contains 14 residues. Germline V gene lookup returns CDR1 LGHDT and CDR2 YNNKEL (reference sequence). In nucleotides, the CDR3 is TGTGCCAGCAGCCTACAGGGGGTTGGGAATGAGCAGTTCTTC. This encodes CASSLQGVGNEQFF.

The CDR3 bases are TGCGCCAGCAGCCATCTCAGGGACAGAGACTACACCTTC. This encodes CASSHLRDRDYTF. The rearrangement uses TRBV4-1 and TRBJ1-2, with TRBD1 matching 7 bases. Per the germline V gene, CDR1 is MGHRA and CDR2 is YSYEKL. V was pared by 3 bases and J by 10 bases, with 8 bases of the junction left unmatched. There are 13 residues in the CDR3.

The chain recombines TRBV27 with TRBJ2-7; 7 positions agree with TRBD2. V lost 6 bases to trimming and J lost 1 base; unmatched junction nucleotides: 6. This CDR3 contains 14 residues. CDR1 MNHEY and CDR2 SMNVEV come from the germline V gene (reference sequence). CDR3 sequence: CASRPGSGSYEQYF. CDR3 nucleotides: TGTGCCAGCAGACCGGGTAGCGGGTCCTACGAGCAGTACTTC.

The genes are TRBV7-6 and TRBJ2-3, with 12 bases that match TRBD2. The CDR3 spans 15 residues. The junction had 6 bases not matched to a gene; V was cut back by 5 bases and J by 6 bases. Germline V gene sequence: CDR1 SGHVS, CDR2 FNYEAQ. CDR3 bases: TGTGCCAGCAGCCAAACTAGCGGGAGGCGGGATACGCAGTATTTT. It specifies CASSQTSGRRDTQYF.

This chain joins TRBV2 and TRBJ2-1; 7 bases match TRBD1. Germline values: CDR1 SNHLY, CDR2 FYNNEI. The trim removed 6 bases at V and 4 bases at J, leaving 9 bases unmatched. The CDR3 sequence is 15 residues long. CDR3 bases: TGTGCCAGCAGCGACGACAGGGCCCCTTACAATGAGCAGTTCTTC. Translated: CASSDDRAPYNEQFF.

This sequence joins TRBV28 and TRBJ2-1; possible D gene TRBD2, 6 bases. Per the germline V gene, CDR1 is MDHEN and CDR2 is SYDVKM. This CDR3 spans 17 amino acids. With 3 bases removed from V and 2 bases from J, the gap between germline ends came to 17 bases. The CDR3 region is CASSFLGGSTPYNEQFF. In DNA, the CDR3 is TGTGCCAGCAGTTTCCTCGGGGGTAGTACCCCCTACAATGAGCAGTTCTTC.

The gene calls are TRBV5-1 and TRBJ2-7; 10 bases agree with TRBD1. Germline-derived CDR1 and CDR2 are SGHRS and YFSETQ. The CDR3 loop spans 12 amino acids. With 4 bases clipped from V and 6 bases from J, the junction kept 1 base outside the gene matches. CDR3 sequence reads: CASSRDRGEQYF. In DNA, the CDR3 is TGCGCCAGCAGCAGGGACAGGGGCGAGCAGTACTTC.

Here the CDR3 reads CASSLQAPRNTIYF. The CDR3 bases are TGTGCCAGCTCACTCCAGGCGCCTCGGAACACCATATATTTT. This rearrangement joins TRBV18 to TRBJ1-3; D remains ambiguous. CDR1 is KGHSH and CDR2 is LQKENI in the germline V gene. Trimming removed 4 bases from V and 7 bases from J, with 14 bases in between. CDR3 size: 14 residues.

This clone was picked up a small number of times. V gene TRBV29-1 combines with J gene TRBJ1-1; D is uncertain. V was clipped by 2 bases and J by 3 bases, with 10 bases between them. Germline V CDR1 and CDR2: SQVTM, ANQGSEA. The length of the CDR3 is 13 residues. The CDR3 DNA is TGCAGCGTTGAACAGGTCCCAGACACTGAAGCTTTCTTT. It is translated as CSVEQVPDTEAFF.

The rearrangement links TRBV21-1 to TRBJ2-7; no check of the table's D call, TRBD1, against the DNA was made. TRBV21-1 is given as a pseudogene. The length of the CDR3 is 14 residues. This CDR3 is CASRWDRGRAEQYF. CDR3 coding DNA: TGTGCCAGCAGATGGGACAGGGGGCGAGCCGAGCAGTACTTC.

As regards this clone: One end of the junction does not line up with germline, which may come from a read error. The V and J genes are TRBV24-1 and TRBJ1-3; 9 nucleotides align to TRBD1. This CDR3 has 12 amino acids. Per germline, CDR1 KGHDR and CDR2 SFDVKD. The CDR3 region is CATRGQGKTIYF. DNA of the CDR3: TGTGCCACCAGGGGACAGGGAAAAACCATATATTTT.

J is TRBJ1-1 and V is TRBV5-1; D is possibly TRBD1 (6 bases). Trimming shortened V by 0 bases and J by 0 bases, and 6 bases separated the two germline ends. The CDR3 covers 14 residues. Germline CDR1 and CDR2: SGHRS and YFSETQ. The CDR3 DNA reads TGCGCCAGCAGCTTGGACAGGGTGAACACTGAAGCTTTCTTT. This encodes CASSLDRVNTEAFF.

CDR3 DNA: TGTGCCAGCAGTTTAAGGGGGCGGAACACCGGGGAGCTGTTTTTT. It yields the protein CASSLRGRNTGELFF. J is TRBJ2-2 and V is TRBV27; the match to TRBD1 covers 7 bases. The CDR3 length is 15 residues. The junction had 1 base not matched to a gene; V was cut back by 2 bases and J by 1 base. CDR1 is MNHEY, CDR2 SMNVEV, per germline (reference sequence).

The chain uses TRBV28 and TRBJ2-3, with TRBD1 identical over 9 bases. Germline V gives CDR1 MDHEN, CDR2 SYDVKM. The CDR3 totals 16 residues. V dropped 5 bases and J dropped 1; count of bases not matched to a gene: 7. CDR3 bases: TGTGCCAGCAGTCCCCCGACAGGGGGAGGCACAGATACGCAGTATTTT. Amino acid sequence: CASSPPTGGGTDTQYF.

The table lists this clone with a count of one. CDR3 amino acids: CASSQTGPTNQPQHF. DNA of the CDR3: TGTGCCAGTAGTCAAACAGGGCCAACAAATCAGCCCCAGCATTTT. The chain carries TRBV19 and TRBJ1-5; a possible D gene is TRBD1 (6 bases). This CDR3 is built from 15 residues. Trimming stripped 5 bases from V and 4 bases from J, with 15 bases between. CDR1 and CDR2 (germline): LNHDA, SQIVND (reference sequence). Full variable domain (remainder filled in from reference TRBV19 and TRBJ1-5): DGGITQSPKYLFRKEGQNVTLSCEQNLNHDAMYWYRQDPGQGLRLIYYSQIVNDFQKGDIAEGYSVSREKKESFPLTVTSAQKNPTAFYLCASSQTGPTNQPQHFGDGTRLSIL.

The rearrangement uses TRBV7-9 and TRBJ1-1, with a weak D call TRBD1 (6 bases). With 8 bases removed from V and 7 bases from J, the gap between germline ends came to 17 bases. The CDR3 covers 13 residues. The germline V gene encodes CDR1 SEHNR and CDR2 FQNEAQ (reference sequence). The CDR3: CASFSTGFGEAFF. In DNA form, the CDR3 reads TGTGCCAGCTTTTCCACAGGGTTTGGTGAAGCTTTCTTT.

V gene TRBV27 combines with J gene TRBJ2-1; no firm D call. This CDR3 has 11 residues. The V and J ends lost 7 bases and 15 bases respectively, with 16 bases between them. From germline, CDR1 is MNHEY and CDR2 SMNVEV (reference sequence). The DNA for the CDR3 is TGTGCCAGCACCACCTACGAGAAGATGTTCTTC. Protein sequence: CASTTYEKMFF.

The chain couples TRBV6-6 to TRBJ2-4, with 9 bases fitting TRBD1. Germline V CDR1 and CDR2: MNHNY, SVGAGI (reference sequence). The CDR3 runs 16 residues. V shed 4 bases, J shed 5 bases, and the junction held 9 bases outside the gene matches. The DNA of the CDR3 is TGTGCCAGCAGTTCCCCCGGGACAGGGAACCAAAACATTCAGTACTTC. Protein product: CASSSPGTGNQNIQYF.

This clone is a singleton in its sample. V gene TRBV3-1 (or the pseudogene TRBV3-2) combines with J gene TRBJ2-7, with D possibly being TRBD2 (5 bases). The V and J ends lost 0 bases and 0 bases respectively, with 12 bases between them. Germline V gene data show CDR1 as LGHDT and CDR2 as YNNKEL (reference sequence). The CDR3 runs to 16 residues. CDR3: CASSQDLARASYEQYF. The CDR3 region has the DNA TGTGCCAGCAGCCAAGACCTAGCCCGCGCCTCCTACGAGCAGTACTTC.